This TCR beta chain came from a study of blood T cell repertoires in COVID-19. Study-level background: PBMCs, B-cell-depleted T cells, or T cells were the source of the cDNA or gDNA that made up the material.

The table came from immunoSEQ multiplex PCR; TCRdb's copy has only in-frame clones and leaves some out. The table has 220,000 or so clones, roughly 80% seen once. The J segment lost 9 bases and the V segment lost 5 bases, leaving 3 bases of the junction unmatched. This CDR3 has 14 residues. Germline values: CDR1 LNHDA, CDR2 SQIVND (reference sequence). The chain recombines TRBV19 with TRBJ1-6, with 11 bases that match TRBD1. Sequencing used peripheral blood. The sequence was obtained from a woman of 80 years or more with COVID-19, enrolled during active disease. The DNA of the CDR3 is TGTGCCAGTAGTGCAGGACAGGGGGCTTCACCCCTCCACTTT. Translation: CASSAGQGASPLHF.